The 27 T cell receptor beta chains below were found in one sample sequenced in a study of control samples from healthy donors and cancer patients. The repertoire was sequenced with immunoSEQ multiplex PCR; TCRdb's copy has only in-frame clones and lacks some. Here the sample spans approximately 100,000 clones, about nine tenths being singletons. The sample taken for sequencing was blood. These receptors were obtained from a human donor in good health. The donor label of this sample is uncertain.

CDR3 protein: CAWSVRGTINEKLFF. The CDR3 nucleotides are TGTGCCTGGAGTGTACGGGGTACCATTAATGAAAAACTGTTTTTT. This rearrangement joins TRBV30 to TRBJ1-4; the D is unclear. Between the trimmed V and J ends, which lost 0 bases and 4 bases, there was a span of 12 bases. The CDR3 runs to 15 residues. Germline values: CDR1 GTSNPN, CDR2 SVGIG (reference sequence).

The table lists this clone with a count of one. The chain has TRBV18 and TRBJ2-7; 9 nucleotides match TRBD2. CDR3 length: 15 residues. J was trimmed by 6 bases and V by 3 bases; bases with no gene match: 9. Germline V gene sequence: CDR1 KGHSH, CDR2 LQKENI. CDR3 region: CASSPQRGASTEQYF. For the CDR3, the DNA is TGTGCCAGCTCACCCCAGCGGGGGGCGAGTACCGAGCAGTACTTC.

This chain connects TRBV5-5 to TRBJ1-1, with D tentatively TRBD1 (6 bases). CDR1 is SGHKS and CDR2 is YYEKEE in the germline V gene (reference sequence). V was clipped by 7 bases and J by 4 bases, with 23 bases between them. This CDR3 contains 16 residues. The CDR3 nucleotides are TGTGCCAGCTCTTTGGTCTTCTCGGGACAATCCACTGAAGCTTTCTTT. Amino acid sequence: CASSLVFSGQSTEAFF.

This clone occurred a few times. The V gene is TRBV2, the J gene TRBJ2-3; no firm D call. Germline CDR1 reads SNHLY; CDR2 reads FYNNEI. V was clipped by 8 bases and J by 8 bases, with 11 bases between them. The CDR3 totals 11 residues. The CDR3 spells CASLKVGTQYF. The CDR3 coding sequence is TGTGCCAGCCTAAAGGTTGGTACGCAGTATTTT.

The rearrangement joins TRBV19 to TRBJ1-1; TRBD1 might be the D (5 bases). Trimming left V 3 bases short and J 1 base short, with 9 bases between. The CDR3 is 14 residues long. Germline CDR1 is LNHDA and CDR2 is SQIVND (reference sequence). The CDR3 spells CASSIGTANTEAFF. The CDR3 nucleotides are TGTGCCAGTAGTATCGGGACTGCGAACACTGAAGCTTTCTTT.

This rearrangement joins TRBV6-2 or TRBV6-3 to TRBJ2-1; D is ambiguous. Germline CDR1 and CDR2: MNHEY and SVGEGT. The V end lost 2 bases, the J end lost 6 bases, and 8 bases lay between the germline ends. The CDR3 length is 13 residues. Here the CDR3 reads CASSYVNFNEQFF. CDR3 coding DNA: TGTGCCAGCAGTTACGTGAACTTCAATGAGCAGTTCTTC.

This rearrangement joins TRBV19 to TRBJ1-5, with 10 bases identical to TRBD1. Unmatched junction bases numbered 9, after V lost 1 base and J lost 9 bases. The CDR3 extends over 16 amino acids. CDR1 and CDR2 (germline): LNHDA, SQIVND (reference sequence). The chain's CDR3 is CASSIGGTGEALPQHF. CDR3 nucleotides: TGTGCCAGTAGTATAGGAGGGACAGGGGAGGCTTTGCCCCAGCATTTT.

The chain employs TRBV10-2 and TRBJ2-1; D call uncertain. The CDR3 consists of 11 residues. Trimming removed 6 bases from V and 5 bases from J, with 5 bases in between. The germline gives CDR1 WSHSY, CDR2 SAAADI. The DNA for the CDR3 is TGCGCCAGCAGCCGCCACAATGAGCAGTTCTTC. It is translated as CASSRHNEQFF.

The chain combines TRBV6-6 with TRBJ2-2; D is perhaps TRBD1 or TRBD2 (5 bases each). The CDR3 has 15 residues. Trimming shortened V by 7 bases and J by 0 bases, and 12 bases separated the two germline ends. Germline V CDR1 and CDR2: MNHNY, SVGAGI (reference sequence). The CDR3 region has the DNA TGTGCCAGCACCCTCGGGACCCCGAACACCGGGGAGCTGTTTTTT. Translating it yields CASTLGTPNTGELFF.

The rearrangement joins TRBV11-2 to TRBJ1-1; possibly TRBD1 for D (6 bases). The CDR3 is made up of 17 amino acids. CDR1 is SGHAT, CDR2 FQNNGV, per germline. Trimming shortened V by 2 bases and J by 1 base, and 17 bases separated the two germline ends. In DNA, the CDR3 is TGTGCCAGCAGCTTACAGGGGCCCCTATGGAAGAACACTGAAGCTTTCTTT. Its protein product is CASSLQGPLWKNTEAFF.

This clone was observed a single time. The chain links TRBV25-1 to TRBJ1-2; perhaps TRBD1 as D (5 bases). The ends were cut back, 7 bases at V and 3 bases at J, with 12 bases in the middle. This CDR3 has 13 amino acids. Germline assignment: CDR1 MGHDK and CDR2 SYGVNS. CDR3 sequence: CASTGGVDYGYTF. The CDR3 bases are TGTGCCAGCACAGGAGGGGTTGACTATGGCTACACCTTC.

V gene TRBV3-1 (or the pseudogene TRBV3-2) combines with J gene TRBJ2-7, with 9 bases matching TRBD2. With 1 base clipped from V and 7 bases from J, the junction kept 5 bases outside the gene matches. The CDR3 length is 14 residues. Germline CDR1 is LGHDT and CDR2 is YNNKEL (reference sequence). The CDR3 is CASSQGTSVREQYF. Here the CDR3 DNA reads TGTGCCAGCAGCCAAGGGACTAGCGTTCGGGAGCAGTACTTC.

This chain connects TRBV5-1 to TRBJ1-1; TRBD1 aligns across 11 bases. The J segment lost 0 bases and the V segment lost 3 bases, leaving 4 bases of the junction unmatched. Germline assignment: CDR1 SGHRS and CDR2 YFSETQ. This CDR3 has 16 residues. CDR3 nucleotide sequence: TGCGCCAGCAGCTCGGGACAGGGGGGACTGAACACTGAAGCTTTCTTT. Protein product: CASSSGQGGLNTEAFF.

J is TRBJ1-4 and V is TRBV6-5; D is unresolved. Germline CDR1 MNHEY, CDR2 SVGAGI. The CDR3 is 14 residues long. V was pared by 5 bases and J by 2 bases, with 9 bases between. CDR3 region: CASSTTSTNEKLFF. The CDR3 DNA reads as TGTGCCAGCAGTACCACATCGACTAATGAAAAACTGTTTTTT.

A few counts support this clone. The chain combines TRBV9 with TRBJ2-5; D not resolved. The germline gives CDR1 SGDLS, CDR2 YYNGEE. CDR3 length: 16 amino acids. V was shortened by 0 bases and J by 5 bases, with 17 bases between the two germline ends. The CDR3 loop is CASSVGSWGSGETQYF. CDR3 coding DNA: TGTGCCAGCAGCGTAGGAAGTTGGGGTTCGGGCGAGACCCAGTACTTC.

This chain joins TRBV6-6 and TRBJ2-5, with unresolved D. In germline, CDR1 is MNHNY, CDR2 SVGAGI (reference sequence). This CDR3 has 12 amino acids. V was shortened by 10 bases and J by 4 bases, with 13 bases between the two germline ends. In DNA form, the CDR3 reads TGTGCCACGACGGGTCCGGGAGAGACCCAGTACTTC. Its protein is CATTGPGETQYF.

V and J are TRBV12-3 or TRBV12-4 and TRBJ1-1, with D perhaps matching TRBD1 (6 bases). The germline V and J ends were trimmed by 2 bases and 4 bases, with 8 bases remaining between them. This CDR3 comprises 13 residues. CDR3 sequence (DNA): TGTGCCAGCAGTTTAACAGGGACCACTGAAGCTTTCTTT. Protein product: CASSLTGTTEAFF.

This clone was seen a handful of times. The CDR3 nucleotides read TGCGCCAGCAGTTCGACGGGAGCTGAAGCTTTCTTT. This sequence encodes CASSSTGAEAFF. The chain links TRBV10-2 to TRBJ1-1; D ambiguous. The CDR3 sequence is 12 residues long. Trimming cost V 5 bases and J 6 bases, with 10 bases left between them. Germline V gene data show CDR1 as WSHSY and CDR2 as SAAADI.

The sample holds a few counts of this clone. The rearrangement joins TRBV7-8 to TRBJ1-5, with D unclear. Trimming took 5 bases from V and 2 from J, leaving 22 bases between them. Germline V gene lookup returns CDR1 SGHVS and CDR2 FQNEAQ. The CDR3 covers 18 residues. CDR3 sequence: CASSISFRAPAGNQPQHF. Here the CDR3 DNA reads TGTGCCAGCAGCATCTCCTTCCGGGCCCCGGCGGGCAATCAGCCCCAGCATTTT.

The chain links TRBV12-3 or TRBV12-4 to TRBJ1-1; no clear D. Trimming left V 5 bases short and J 11 bases short, with 15 bases between. The CDR3 loop spans 12 amino acids. CDR3 nucleotides: TGTGCCAGCAGTCCGGAGGTATCCCGGGCTTTCTTT. Residues: CASSPEVSRAFF.

The rearrangement joins TRBV29-1 to TRBJ1-1, with a weak D call TRBD1 (5 bases). The germline gives CDR1 SQVTM, CDR2 ANQGSEA. V gave up 7 bases and J gave up 5 bases, with 14 bases separating them. The CDR3 runs 12 residues. The CDR3 sequence is CSAEDTGTEAFF. The CDR3 DNA follows: TGCAGCGCTGAGGACACCGGGACTGAAGCTTTCTTT.

The V call is TRBV18, the J call TRBJ1-6; 11 bases map to TRBD1. V gave up 0 bases and J gave up 14 bases; unmatched junction bases: 3. The CDR3 loop spans 14 amino acids. Germline V gene data show CDR1 as KGHSH and CDR2 as LQKENI. As DNA, the CDR3 is TGTGCCAGCTCACCACCGGGACAGGGGGGTTCCCTCCACTTT. It is translated as CASSPPGQGGSLHF.

The J gene is TRBJ1-4, the V gene TRBV18; the D gene is possibly TRBD1 (6 bases). CDR1 is KGHSH, CDR2 LQKENI, per germline. Trimming shortened V by 3 bases and J by 7 bases, and 12 bases separated the two germline ends. The CDR3 spans 14 residues. CDR3 region: CASSPRGSGEKLFF. Here the CDR3 DNA reads TGTGCCAGCTCACCCAGGGGATCTGGTGAAAAACTGTTTTTT.

J is TRBJ1-6 and V is TRBV24-1; D remains ambiguous. The CDR3 runs 13 residues. V dropped 4 bases and J dropped 8 bases, with 8 bases sitting between them. The germline CDR1 and CDR2 sequences are KGHDR and SFDVKD. The CDR3 loop reads CATSDGLDSPLHF. CDR3 nucleotide sequence: TGTGCCACCAGTGACGGGCTTGATTCACCCCTCCACTTT.

The chain carries TRBV9 and TRBJ1-4; D unclear. Trimming left V 2 bases short and J 6 bases short, with 14 bases between. Germline assignment: CDR1 SGDLS and CDR2 YYNGEE. The CDR3 length is 15 residues. This chain's CDR3 is CASSVDDYTDEKLFF. DNA for the CDR3: TGTGCCAGCAGCGTCGACGACTACACCGATGAAAAACTGTTTTTT. The whole variable domain, filled in from reference TRBV9 and TRBJ1-4, reads DSGVTQTPKHLITATGQRVTLRCSPRSGDLSVYWYQQSLDQGLQFLIQYYNGEERAKGNILERFSAQQFPDLHSELNLSSLELGDSALYFCASSVDDYTDEKLFFGSGTQLSVL.

The chain links TRBV27 to TRBJ1-1, with D unclear. Germline V CDR1 and CDR2: MNHEY, SMNVEV (reference sequence). The CDR3 runs to 13 residues. V dropped 6 bases and J dropped 0 bases, with 8 bases sitting between them. CDR3 nucleotide sequence: TGTGCCAGCAGGCCTTTCATGAACACTGAAGCTTTCTTT. It specifies CASRPFMNTEAFF.

V gene TRBV5-1 combines with J gene TRBJ1-1; D may be TRBD1 (5 bases). Germline CDR1 SGHRS, CDR2 YFSETQ. The germline V and J ends were trimmed by 2 bases and 3 bases, with 11 bases remaining between them. The CDR3 length is 14 residues. Here the CDR3 DNA reads TGCGCCAGCAGCTTAGGTGGGGCGGACACTGAAGCTTTCTTT. It specifies CASSLGGADTEAFF.